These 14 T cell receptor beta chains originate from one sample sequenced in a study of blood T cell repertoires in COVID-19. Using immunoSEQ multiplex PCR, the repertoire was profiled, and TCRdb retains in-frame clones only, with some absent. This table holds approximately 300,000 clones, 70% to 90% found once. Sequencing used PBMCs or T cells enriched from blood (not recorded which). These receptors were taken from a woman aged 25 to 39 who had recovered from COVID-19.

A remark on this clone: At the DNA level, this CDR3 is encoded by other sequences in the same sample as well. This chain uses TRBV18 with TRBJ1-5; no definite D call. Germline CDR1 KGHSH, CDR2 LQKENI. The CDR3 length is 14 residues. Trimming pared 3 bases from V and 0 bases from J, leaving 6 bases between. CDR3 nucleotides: TGTGCCAGCTCACCTGGGCTTAGCAATCAGCCCCAGCATTTT. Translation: CASSPGLSNQPQHF.

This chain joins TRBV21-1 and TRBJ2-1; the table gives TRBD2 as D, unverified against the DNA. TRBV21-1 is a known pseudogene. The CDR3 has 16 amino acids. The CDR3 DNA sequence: TGTGCCAGCAGCAAGGGTAGCGGGGGTATTTACAATGAGCAGTTCTTC. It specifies CASSKGSGGIYNEQFF.

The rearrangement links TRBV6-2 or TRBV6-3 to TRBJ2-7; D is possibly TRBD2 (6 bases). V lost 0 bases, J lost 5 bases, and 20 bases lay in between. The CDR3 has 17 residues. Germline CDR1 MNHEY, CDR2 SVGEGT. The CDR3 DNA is TGTGCCAGCAGTTACTCGTGGAAGGGACTTCGCGGGAACGAGCAGTACTTC. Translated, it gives CASSYSWKGLRGNEQYF.

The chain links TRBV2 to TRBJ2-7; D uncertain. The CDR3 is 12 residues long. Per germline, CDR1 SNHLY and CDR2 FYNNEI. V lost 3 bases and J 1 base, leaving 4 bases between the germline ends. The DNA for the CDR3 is TGTGCCAGCAGTGACCCATCCTACGAGCAGTACTTC. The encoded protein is CASSDPSYEQYF.

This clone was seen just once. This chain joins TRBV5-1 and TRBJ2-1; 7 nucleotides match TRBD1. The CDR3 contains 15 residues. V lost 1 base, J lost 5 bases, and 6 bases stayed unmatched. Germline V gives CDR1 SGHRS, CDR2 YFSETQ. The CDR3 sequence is CASSLKPGQNNEQFF. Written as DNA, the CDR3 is TGCGCCAGCAGCTTGAAACCGGGACAGAACAATGAGCAGTTCTTC. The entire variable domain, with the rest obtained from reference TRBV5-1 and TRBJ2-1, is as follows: KAGVTQTPRYLIKTRGQQVTLSCSPISGHRSVSWYQQTPGQGLQFLFEYFSETQRNKGNFPGRFSGRQFSNSRSEMNVSTLELGDSALYLCASSLKPGQNNEQFFGPGTRLTVL.

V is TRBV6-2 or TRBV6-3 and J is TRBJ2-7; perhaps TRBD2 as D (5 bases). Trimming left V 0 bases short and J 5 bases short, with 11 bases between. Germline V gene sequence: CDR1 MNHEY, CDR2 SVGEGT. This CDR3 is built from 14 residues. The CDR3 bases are TGTGCCAGCAGTTACTCGGCGGGTGCTAACGAGCAGTACTTC. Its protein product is CASSYSAGANEQYF.

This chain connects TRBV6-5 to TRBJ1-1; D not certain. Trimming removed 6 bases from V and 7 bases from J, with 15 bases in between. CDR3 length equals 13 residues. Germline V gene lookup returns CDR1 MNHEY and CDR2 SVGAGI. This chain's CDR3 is CASRTGRIIEAFF. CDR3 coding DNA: TGTGCCAGCAGAACCGGGAGAATAATTGAAGCTTTCTTT.

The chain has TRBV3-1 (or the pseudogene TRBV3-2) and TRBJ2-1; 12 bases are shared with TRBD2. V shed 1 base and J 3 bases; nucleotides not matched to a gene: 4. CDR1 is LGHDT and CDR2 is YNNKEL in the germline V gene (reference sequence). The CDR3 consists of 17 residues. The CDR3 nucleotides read TGTGCCAGCAGCCAAGGAGGACTAGCGGGGATCTACAATGAGCAGTTCTTC. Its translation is CASSQGGLAGIYNEQFF.

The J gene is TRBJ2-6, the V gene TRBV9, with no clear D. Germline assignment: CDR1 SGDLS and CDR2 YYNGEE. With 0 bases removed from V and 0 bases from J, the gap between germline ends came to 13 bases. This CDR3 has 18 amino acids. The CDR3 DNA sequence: TGTGCCAGCAGCGTAGACCCAGGCCTCACCTCTGGGGCCAACGTCCTGACTTTC. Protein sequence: CASSVDPGLTSGANVLTF.

The CDR3 nucleotides read TGTGCCAGTAGTATCGTAAGGACGGAGGGAGAAGCTTTCTTT. As protein: CASSIVRTEGEAFF. The chain combines TRBV19 with TRBJ1-1; D ambiguous. V was shortened by 3 bases and J by 8 bases, with 16 bases between the two germline ends. This CDR3 has 14 residues. The germline V gene has CDR1 LNHDA and CDR2 SQIVND (reference sequence).

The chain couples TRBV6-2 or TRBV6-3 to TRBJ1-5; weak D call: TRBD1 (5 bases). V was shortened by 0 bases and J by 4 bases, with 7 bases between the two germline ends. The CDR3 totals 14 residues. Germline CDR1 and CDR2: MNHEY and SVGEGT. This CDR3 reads CASSYSEGNQPQHF. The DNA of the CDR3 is TGTGCCAGCAGTTACTCGGAGGGGAATCAGCCCCAGCATTTT.

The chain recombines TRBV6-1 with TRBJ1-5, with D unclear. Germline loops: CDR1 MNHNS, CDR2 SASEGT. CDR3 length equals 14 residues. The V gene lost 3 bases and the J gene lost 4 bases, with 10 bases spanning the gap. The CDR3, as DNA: TGTGCCAGCAGTGAGGTTGGCAGGAATCAGCCCCAGCATTTT. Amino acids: CASSEVGRNQPQHF.

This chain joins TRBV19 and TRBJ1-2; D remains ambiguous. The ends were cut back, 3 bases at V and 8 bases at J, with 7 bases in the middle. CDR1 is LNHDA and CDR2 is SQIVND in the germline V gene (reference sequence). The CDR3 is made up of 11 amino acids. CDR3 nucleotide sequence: TGTGCCAGTAGTATCATTGGCGGCTACACCTTC. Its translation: CASSIIGGYTF.

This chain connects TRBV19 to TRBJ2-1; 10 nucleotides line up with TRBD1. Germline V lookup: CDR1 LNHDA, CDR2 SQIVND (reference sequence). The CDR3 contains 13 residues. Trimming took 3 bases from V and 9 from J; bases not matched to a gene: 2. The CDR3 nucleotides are TGTGCCAGTAGTATGGGACAGGGGAGTGAGCAGTTCTTC. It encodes CASSMGQGSEQFF.